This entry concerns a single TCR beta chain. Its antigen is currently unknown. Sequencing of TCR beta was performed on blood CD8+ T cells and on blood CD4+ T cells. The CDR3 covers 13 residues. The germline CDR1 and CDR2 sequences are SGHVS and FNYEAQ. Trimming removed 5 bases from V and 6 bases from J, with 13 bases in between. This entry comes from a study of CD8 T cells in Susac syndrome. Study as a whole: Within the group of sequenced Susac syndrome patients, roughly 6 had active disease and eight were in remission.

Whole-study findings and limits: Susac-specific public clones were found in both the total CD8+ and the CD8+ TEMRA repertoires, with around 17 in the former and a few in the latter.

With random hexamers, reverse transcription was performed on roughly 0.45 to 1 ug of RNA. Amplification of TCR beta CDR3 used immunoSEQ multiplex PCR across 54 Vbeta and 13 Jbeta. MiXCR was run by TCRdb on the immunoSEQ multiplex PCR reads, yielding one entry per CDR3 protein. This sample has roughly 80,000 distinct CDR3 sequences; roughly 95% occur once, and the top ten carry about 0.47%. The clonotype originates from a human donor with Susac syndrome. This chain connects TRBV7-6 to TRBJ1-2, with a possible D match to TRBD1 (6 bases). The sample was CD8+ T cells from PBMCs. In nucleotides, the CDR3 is TGTGCCAGCAGCCTACGGACAGCGAATGGCTACACCTTC. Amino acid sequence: CASSLRTANGYTF.